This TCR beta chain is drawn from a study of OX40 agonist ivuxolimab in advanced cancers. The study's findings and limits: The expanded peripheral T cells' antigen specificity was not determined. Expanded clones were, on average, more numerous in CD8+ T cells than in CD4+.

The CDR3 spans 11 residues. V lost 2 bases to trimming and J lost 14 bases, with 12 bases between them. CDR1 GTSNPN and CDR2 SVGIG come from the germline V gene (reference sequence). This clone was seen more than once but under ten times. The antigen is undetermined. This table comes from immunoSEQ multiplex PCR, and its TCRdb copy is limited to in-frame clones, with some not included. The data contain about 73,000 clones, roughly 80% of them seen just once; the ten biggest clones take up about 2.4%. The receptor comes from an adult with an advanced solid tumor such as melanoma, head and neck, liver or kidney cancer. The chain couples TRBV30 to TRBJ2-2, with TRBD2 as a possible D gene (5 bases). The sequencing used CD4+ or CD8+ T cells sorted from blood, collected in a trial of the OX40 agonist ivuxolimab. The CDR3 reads CAWSSELVLFF. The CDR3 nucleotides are TGTGCCTGGAGTTCGGAACTAGTACTGTTTTTT.